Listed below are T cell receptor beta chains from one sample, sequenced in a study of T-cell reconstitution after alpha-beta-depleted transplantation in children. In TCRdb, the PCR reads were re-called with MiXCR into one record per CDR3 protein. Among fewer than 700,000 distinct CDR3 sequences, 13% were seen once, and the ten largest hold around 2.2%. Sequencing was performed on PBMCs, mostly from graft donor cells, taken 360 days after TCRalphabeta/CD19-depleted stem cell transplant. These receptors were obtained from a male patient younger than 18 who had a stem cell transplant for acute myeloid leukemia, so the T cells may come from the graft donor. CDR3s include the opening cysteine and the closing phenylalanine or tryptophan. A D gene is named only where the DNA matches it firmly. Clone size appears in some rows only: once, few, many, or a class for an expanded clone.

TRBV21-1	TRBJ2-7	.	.	CASSKRFAGSVNREQYF	TGTGCCAGCAGCAAAAGGTTCGCCGGGAGCGTGAATAGAGAGCAGTACTTC
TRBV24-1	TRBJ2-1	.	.	CATSDLNPAGYNEQFF	TGTGCCACCAGTGATTTGAACCCAGCGGGCTACAATGAGCAGTTCTTC
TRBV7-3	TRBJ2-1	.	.	CASSLSRGVPYNEQFF	TGTGCCAGCAGCTTAAGTCGGGGAGTCCCCTACAATGAGCAGTTCTTC
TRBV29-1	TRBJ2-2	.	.	CSVDHRGGTGELFF	TGCAGCGTTGATCACAGGGGAGGGACCGGGGAGCTGTTTTTT
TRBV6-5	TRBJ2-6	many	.	CASSSPAHRRAGANVLTF	TGTGCCAGCAGTTCCCCCGCACATCGCCGGGCAGGGGCCAACGTCCTGACTTTC
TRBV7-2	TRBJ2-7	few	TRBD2	CASSLARLAGGPYEQYF	TGTGCCAGCAGCTTAGCAAGACTAGCGGGGGGCCCCTACGAGCAGTACTTC
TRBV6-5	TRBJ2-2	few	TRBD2	CASSYRGLAGNTGELFF	TGTGCCAGCAGTTACCGAGGACTAGCGGGAAACACCGGGGAGCTGTTTTTT
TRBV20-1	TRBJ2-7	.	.	CSARDEGGLGQYF	TGCAGTGCTAGAGACGAGGGGGGTTTAGGGCAGTACTTC
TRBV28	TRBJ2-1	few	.	CASSHEVTPYNEQFF	TGTGCCAGCAGTCACGAAGTCACCCCCTACAATGAGCAGTTCTTC
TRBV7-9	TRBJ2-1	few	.	CASSLRVNEQFF	TGTGCCAGCAGCCTCAGGGTAAATGAGCAGTTCTTC
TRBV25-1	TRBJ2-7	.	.	CASSGQGHYEQYF	TGTGCCAGCAGTGGGCAGGGGCATTACGAGCAGTACTTC
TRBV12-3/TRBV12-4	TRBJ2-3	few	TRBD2	CASSSPGSGSRDTQYF	TGTGCCAGCAGCTCTCCGGGGAGCGGGAGTAGAGATACGCAGTATTTT
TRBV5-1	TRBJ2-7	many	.	CASSLDGYEQYF	TGTGCCAGCAGCTTAGACGGCTACGAGCAGTACTTC
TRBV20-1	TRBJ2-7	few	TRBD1	CSVLGWDSAYEQYF	TGCAGTGTTCTAGGTTGGGACAGCGCCTACGAGCAGTACTTC
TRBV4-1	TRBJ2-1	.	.	CASSHGPGPPNGNEQFF	TGCGCCAGCAGCCATGGCCCGGGGCCTCCTAACGGGAATGAGCAGTTCTTC
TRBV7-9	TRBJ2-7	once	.	CASSWQSYEQYF	TGTGCCAGCAGCTGGCAGTCCTACGAGCAGTACTTC
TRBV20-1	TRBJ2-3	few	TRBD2	CSADTTSGKTDTQYF	TGCAGTGCTGATACGACTAGCGGAAAAACAGATACGCAGTATTTT
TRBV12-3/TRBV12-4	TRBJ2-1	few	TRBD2	CASKKGTSGSYEQFF	TGTGCCAGCAAAAAGGGGACTAGCGGGAGCTATGAGCAGTTCTTC
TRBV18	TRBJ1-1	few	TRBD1	CASSPRDRYTEAFF	TGTGCCAGCTCACCACGGGACAGGTACACTGAAGCTTTCTTT
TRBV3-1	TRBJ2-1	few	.	CASSQAGLAVPSYNEQFF	TGTGCCAGCAGCCAAGCGGGTCTGGCGGTTCCCTCCTACAATGAGCAGTTCTTC
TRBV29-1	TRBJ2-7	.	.	CSVEGSAYEQYF	TGCAGCGTTGAAGGGAGTGCCTACGAGCAGTACTTC
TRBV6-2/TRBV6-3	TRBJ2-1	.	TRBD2	CASSYFLREGKEQFF	TGTGCCAGCAGTTACTTTCTGCGGGAGGGCAAAGAGCAGTTCTTC
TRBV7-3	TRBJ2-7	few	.	CASSPATGPRRIIVEQYF	TGTGCCAGCAGCCCAGCGACAGGTCCCCGACGAATTATAGTAGAGCAGTACTTC
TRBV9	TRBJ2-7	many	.	CASSVEAVPYEQYF	TGTGCCAGCAGCGTAGAAGCGGTACCCTACGAGCAGTACTTC
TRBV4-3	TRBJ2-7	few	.	CASSQAIVADEQYF	TGCGCCAGCAGCCAAGCTATAGTAGCGGACGAGCAGTACTTC
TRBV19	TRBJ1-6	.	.	CASSLGRSSYNSPLHF	TGTGCCAGCTCCCTTGGACGGTCCTCCTATAATTCACCCCTCCACTTT
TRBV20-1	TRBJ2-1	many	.	CSARSDSESYNEQFF	TGCAGTGCTAGATCCGACAGCGAATCCTACAATGAGCAGTTCTTC
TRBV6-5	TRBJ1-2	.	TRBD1	CASSYSIYRGGYTF	TGTGCCAGCAGTTACTCGATTTACAGGGGTGGCTACACCTTC
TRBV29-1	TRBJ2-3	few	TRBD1	CSVAGQGIVADTQYF	TGCAGCGTTGCGGGACAGGGGATCGTCGCAGATACGCAGTATTTT
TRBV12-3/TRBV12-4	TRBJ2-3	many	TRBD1	CASRAGGDTQYF	TGTGCCAGCAGAGCAGGGGGAGATACGCAGTATTTT
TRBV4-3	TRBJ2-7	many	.	CASSQGLPYEQYF	TGCGCCAGCAGCCAAGGACTTCCCTACGAGCAGTACTTC
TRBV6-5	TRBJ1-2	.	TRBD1	CASSSLSTGPGGYTF	TGTGCCAGCAGTTCCCTTTCGACAGGGCCTGGCGGCTACACCTTC
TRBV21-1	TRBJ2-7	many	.	CASSPRSGNSYEQYF	TGTGCCAGCAGCCCTAGGTCGGGGAACTCCTACGAGCAGTACTTC
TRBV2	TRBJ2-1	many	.	CASSQDTYNEQFF	TGTGCCAGCAGTCAAGACACATACAATGAGCAGTTCTTC
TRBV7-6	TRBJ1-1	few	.	CASSQGSGVLNTEAFF	TGTGCCAGCAGCCAAGGTTCAGGTGTACTGAACACTGAAGCTTTCTTT
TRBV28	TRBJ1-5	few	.	CASSPFPNNQPQHF	TGTGCCAGCAGCCCGTTCCCCAACAATCAGCCCCAGCATTTT
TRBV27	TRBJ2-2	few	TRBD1	CASSLRTGLVPGELFF	TGTGCCAGCAGTCTCCGGACAGGGTTAGTTCCCGGGGAGCTGTTTTTT
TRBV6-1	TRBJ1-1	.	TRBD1	CASSRPRTGEAFF	TGTGCCAGCAGCCGGCCCCGGACAGGTGAAGCTTTCTTT
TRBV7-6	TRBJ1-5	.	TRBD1	CASSLGRGVNQPQHF	TGTGCCAGCAGCTTAGGCAGGGGGGTCAATCAGCCCCAGCATTTT